The 12 T cell receptor beta chains below all came from one sample that was sequenced in a study of blood T cell repertoires in COVID-19. Libraries were prepared by immunoSEQ multiplex PCR; TCRdb keeps only in-frame clonotypes and omits some of them. The sample carries some 160,000 clones, roughly 93% recorded once. Sequencing input: peripheral blood. The receptors were gathered from a man in his late teens or twenties with acute or convalescent COVID-19.

The rearrangement joins TRBV21-1 to TRBJ1-1; TRBD1, the table's D call, lacks a check against the DNA. TRBV21-1 is recorded as a pseudogene. The CDR3 contains 17 residues. The CDR3 nucleotides read TGTGCCAGCAGCAAAAGCGGCCCAGGAGGGGGCCCCTGGGAAGCTTTCTTT. Amino acids: CASSKSGPGGGPWEAFF.

The chain links TRBV7-2 to TRBJ2-7; weak D call: TRBD1 (6 bases). V lost 1 base to trimming and J lost 2 bases, with 12 bases between them. Per germline, CDR1 SGHTA and CDR2 FQGNSA. CDR3 length: 15 residues. DNA of the CDR3: TGTGCCAGCAGCTTAGAAGCCAGGGGTGCCTACGAGCAGTACTTC. Its translation is CASSLEARGAYEQYF.

This rearrangement joins TRBV7-6 to TRBJ2-1; 9 nucleotides match TRBD2. The CDR3 is 13 residues long. Germline V gene data show CDR1 as SGHVS and CDR2 as FNYEAQ. The junction had 6 bases not matched to a gene; V was cut back by 5 bases and J by 10 bases. The CDR3 coding sequence is TGTGCCAGCAGCGCGCACGGGACTAGCGAGCAGTTCTTC. Translation gives CASSAHGTSEQFF.

The chain combines TRBV5-5 with TRBJ2-2; 12 bases line up with TRBD2. The germline V gene encodes CDR1 SGHKS and CDR2 YYEKEE (reference sequence). J gave up 5 bases and V 3 bases, and 2 bases lay outside the gene matches. This CDR3 contains 15 residues. The CDR3 DNA follows: TGTGCCAGCAGCTCTCTAGCGGGAGGGACCGGGGAGCTGTTTTTT. Its protein product is CASSSLAGGTGELFF.

CDR3 in DNA: TGTGCCTGGATGGACAGTTACACCGGGGAGCTGTTTTTT. It encodes CAWMDSYTGELFF. The genes are TRBV30 and TRBJ2-2, with D possibly TRBD1 on 6 matching bases. CDR3 length equals 13 residues. V lost 4 bases to trimming and J lost 3 bases, with 9 bases between them. In germline, CDR1 is GTSNPN, CDR2 SVGIG (reference sequence).

This clone appeared a single time. The chain carries TRBV10-3 and TRBJ1-2; 11 bases agree with TRBD1. CDR3 length: 15 residues. Looked up from germline, CDR1 is ENHRY and CDR2 is SYGVKD. Trimming took 1 base from V and 6 from J; bases not matched to a gene: 4. The CDR3 DNA reads as TGTGCCATCAGTGAGTGGGGACAGGGGGTCGATGGCTACACCTTC. This gives the protein CAISEWGQGVDGYTF.

V is TRBV28 and J is TRBJ1-4, with TRBD1 identical over 7 bases. CDR1 is MDHEN, CDR2 SYDVKM, per germline. The CDR3 is 18 residues long. With V trimmed by 7 bases and J by 7 bases, 21 bases remained unmatched. The CDR3 bases are TGTGCCAGCACCCGAGGTTTGGGCAGGGGGTTGAGTGGTGAAAAACTGTTTTTT. It is translated as CASTRGLGRGLSGEKLFF.

The chain is built from TRBV2 and TRBJ2-3; perhaps TRBD1 as D (5 bases). Germline V gene data show CDR1 as SNHLY and CDR2 as FYNNEI. Deletions cut 8 bases from V and 5 bases from J, with 29 bases between. The CDR3 consists of 18 residues. CDR3 sequence reads: CASSRAKLGQGKLDTQYF. In DNA, the CDR3 is TGTGCCAGCTCCCGCGCGAAGCTGGGGCAGGGTAAGCTAGATACGCAGTATTTT.

Worth noting for this clone: Its ends do not fully match the called genes, so a read error is possible. The chain employs TRBV5-1 and TRBJ2-7, with 9 bases that match TRBD2. CDR1 is SGHRS, CDR2 YFSETQ, per germline. This CDR3 spans 17 amino acids. This chain's CDR3 is CPSSLGGAAGGVYEQYF. The CDR3 region has the DNA TGCCCCAGCAGCTTGGGGGGCGCGGCGGGGGGGGTCTACGAGCAGTACTTC.

This clone was observed a single time. The chain recombines TRBV9 with TRBJ1-1; the D gene is possibly TRBD1 (6 bases). The CDR3 is made up of 16 amino acids. The germline V gene has CDR1 SGDLS and CDR2 YYNGEE. V lost 0 bases to trimming and J lost 4 bases, with 16 bases between them. For the CDR3, the DNA is TGTGCCAGCAGCGTAGGTATACAGGGTAGGGCCACTGAAGCTTTCTTT. Protein: CASSVGIQGRATEAFF.

The chain is built from TRBV20-1 and TRBJ2-3; 8 bases are shared with TRBD2. Trimming cost V 5 bases and J 3 bases; bases outside gene matches: 16. The CDR3 extends over 17 amino acids. Germline V lookup: CDR1 DFQATT, CDR2 SNEGSKA (reference sequence). For the CDR3, the DNA is TGCAGTGCTGGTGTCGCGTCGGGCGGGAGGTCGACAGATACGCAGTATTTT. It specifies CSAGVASGGRSTDTQYF.

The J gene is TRBJ1-1, the V gene TRBV3-1 (or the pseudogene TRBV3-2), with D unresolved. The ends were cut back, 6 bases at V and 5 bases at J, with 10 bases in the middle. This CDR3 is built from 12 residues. Germline V lookup: CDR1 LGHDT, CDR2 YNNKEL (reference sequence). In nucleotides, the CDR3 is TGTGCCAGCAGGGGTCCGGGGACTGAAGCTTTCTTT. This translates into CASRGPGTEAFF.